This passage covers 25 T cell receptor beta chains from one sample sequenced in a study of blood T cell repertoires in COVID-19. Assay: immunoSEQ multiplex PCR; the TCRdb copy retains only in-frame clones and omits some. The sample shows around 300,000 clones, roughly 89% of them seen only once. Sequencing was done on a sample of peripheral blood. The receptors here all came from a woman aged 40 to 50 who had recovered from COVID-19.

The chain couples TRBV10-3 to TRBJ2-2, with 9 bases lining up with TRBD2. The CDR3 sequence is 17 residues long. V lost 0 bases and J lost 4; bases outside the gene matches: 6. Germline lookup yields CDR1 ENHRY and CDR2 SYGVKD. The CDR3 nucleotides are TGTGCCATCAGTGAGTCTTTGGTGCGGGAGGGCACCGGGGAGCTGTTTTTT. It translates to CAISESLVREGTGELFF.

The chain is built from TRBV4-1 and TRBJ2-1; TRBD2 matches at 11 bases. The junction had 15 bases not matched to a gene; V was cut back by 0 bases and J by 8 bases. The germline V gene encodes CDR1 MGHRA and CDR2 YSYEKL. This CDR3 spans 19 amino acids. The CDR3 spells CASSQDRTSGSQFLDEQFF. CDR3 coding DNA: TGCGCCAGCAGCCAAGATCGCACTAGCGGGAGCCAATTTCTCGATGAGCAGTTCTTC.

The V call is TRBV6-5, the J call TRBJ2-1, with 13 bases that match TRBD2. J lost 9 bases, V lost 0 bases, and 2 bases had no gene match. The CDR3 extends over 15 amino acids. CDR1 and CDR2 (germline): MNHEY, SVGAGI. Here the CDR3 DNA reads TGTGCCAGCAGTTACTCCACTAGCGGGAGGGGTGAGCAGTTCTTC. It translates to CASSYSTSGRGEQFF.

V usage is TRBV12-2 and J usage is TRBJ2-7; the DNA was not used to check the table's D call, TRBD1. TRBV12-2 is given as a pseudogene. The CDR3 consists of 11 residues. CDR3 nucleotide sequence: TGTGCAAGTCGCCCGTACAGGGGGAAGTACTTC. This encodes CASRPYRGKYF.

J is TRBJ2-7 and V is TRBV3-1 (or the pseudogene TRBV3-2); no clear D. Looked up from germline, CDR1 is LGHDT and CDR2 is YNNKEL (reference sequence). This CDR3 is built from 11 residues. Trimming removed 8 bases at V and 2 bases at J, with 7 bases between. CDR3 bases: TGTGCCAGCGGCTTCCCCTACGAGCAGTACTTC. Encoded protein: CASGFPYEQYF.

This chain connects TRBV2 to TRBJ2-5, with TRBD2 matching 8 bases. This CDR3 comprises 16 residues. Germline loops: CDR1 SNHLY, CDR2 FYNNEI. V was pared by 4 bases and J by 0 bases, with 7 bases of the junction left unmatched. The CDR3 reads CASSGYSGTDQETQYF. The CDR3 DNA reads TGTGCCAGCAGTGGGTATAGCGGGACCGACCAAGAGACCCAGTACTTC.

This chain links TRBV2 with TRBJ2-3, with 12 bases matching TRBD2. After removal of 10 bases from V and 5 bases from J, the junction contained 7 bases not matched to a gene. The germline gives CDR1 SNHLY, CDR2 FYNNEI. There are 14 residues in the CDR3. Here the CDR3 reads CATLPGLAGDTQYF. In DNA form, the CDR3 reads TGTGCCACCCTTCCGGGACTAGCGGGAGATACGCAGTATTTT.

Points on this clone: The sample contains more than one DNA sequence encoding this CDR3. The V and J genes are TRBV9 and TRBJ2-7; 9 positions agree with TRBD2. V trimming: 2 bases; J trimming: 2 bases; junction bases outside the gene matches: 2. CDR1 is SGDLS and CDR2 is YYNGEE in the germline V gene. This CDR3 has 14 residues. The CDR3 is CASSVSGRAYEQYF. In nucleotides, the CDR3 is TGTGCCAGCAGCGTTAGCGGGAGAGCCTACGAGCAGTACTTC.

The CDR3 bases are TGTGCCACCAGCAGAGATCGTACAGCGGGAGTTTCGGGTGAGCAGTTCTTC. Amino acid sequence: CATSRDRTAGVSGEQFF. The chain has TRBV15 and TRBJ2-1, with 8 bases identical to TRBD2. Germline CDR1 LNHNV, CDR2 YYDKDF (reference sequence). V dropped 0 bases and J dropped 9; count of bases not matched to a gene: 13. The CDR3 covers 17 residues. Together with reference TRBV15 and TRBJ2-1, the CDR3 gives the full variable domain: DAMVIQNPRYQVTQFGKPVTLSCSQTLNHNVMYWYQQKSSQAPKLLFHYYDKDFNNEADTPDNFQSRRPNTSFCFLDIRSPGLGDTAMYLCATSRDRTAGVSGEQFFGPGTRLTVL.

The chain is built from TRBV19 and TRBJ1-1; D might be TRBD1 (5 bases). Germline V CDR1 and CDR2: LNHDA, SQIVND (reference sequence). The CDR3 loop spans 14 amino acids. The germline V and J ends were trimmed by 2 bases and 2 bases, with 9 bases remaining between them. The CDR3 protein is CASSISDRNTEAFF. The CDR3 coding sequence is TGTGCCAGTAGTATAAGCGACAGAAACACTGAAGCTTTCTTT.

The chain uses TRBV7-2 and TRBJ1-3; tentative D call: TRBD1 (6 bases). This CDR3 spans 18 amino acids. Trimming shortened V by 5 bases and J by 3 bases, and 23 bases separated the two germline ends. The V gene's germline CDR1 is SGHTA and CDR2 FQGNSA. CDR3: CASSQNPTMGARGNTIYF. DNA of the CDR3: TGTGCCAGCAGCCAAAATCCAACCATGGGGGCGCGTGGAAACACCATATATTTT.

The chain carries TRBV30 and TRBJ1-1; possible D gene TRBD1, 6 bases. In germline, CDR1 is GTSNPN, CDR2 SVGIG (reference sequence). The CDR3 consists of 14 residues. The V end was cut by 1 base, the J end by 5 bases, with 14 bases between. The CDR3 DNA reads TGTGCCTGGAGTGGGGGCAGGGGAGGGACTGAAGCTTTCTTT. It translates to CAWSGGRGGTEAFF.

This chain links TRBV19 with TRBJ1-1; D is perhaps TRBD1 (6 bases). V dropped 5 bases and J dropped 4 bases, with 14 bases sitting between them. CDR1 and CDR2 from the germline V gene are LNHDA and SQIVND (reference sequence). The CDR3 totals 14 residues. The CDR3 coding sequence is TGTGCCAGTAGTCCGAGCGGGGGGCTCACTGAAGCTTTCTTT. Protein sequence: CASSPSGGLTEAFF.

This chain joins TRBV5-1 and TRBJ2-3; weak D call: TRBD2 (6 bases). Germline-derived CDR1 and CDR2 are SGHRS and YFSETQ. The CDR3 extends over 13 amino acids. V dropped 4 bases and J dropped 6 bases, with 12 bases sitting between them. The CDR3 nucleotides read TGCGCCAGCAGCCGGGGAGGTCCCGATACGCAGTATTTT. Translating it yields CASSRGGPDTQYF.

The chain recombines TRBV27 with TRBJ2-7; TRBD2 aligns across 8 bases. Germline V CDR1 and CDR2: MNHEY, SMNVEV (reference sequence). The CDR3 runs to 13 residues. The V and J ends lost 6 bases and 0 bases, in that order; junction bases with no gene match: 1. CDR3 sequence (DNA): TGTGCCAGCAGCGGGAGGGCCTCCTACGAGCAGTACTTC. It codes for CASSGRASYEQYF.

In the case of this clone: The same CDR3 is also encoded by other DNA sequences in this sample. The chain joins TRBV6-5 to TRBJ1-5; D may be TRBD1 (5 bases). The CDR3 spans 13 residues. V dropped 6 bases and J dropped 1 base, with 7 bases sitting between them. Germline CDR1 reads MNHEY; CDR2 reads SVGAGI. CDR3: CASRRDSNQPQHF. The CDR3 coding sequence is TGTGCCAGCAGGCGGGACAGCAATCAGCCCCAGCATTTT.

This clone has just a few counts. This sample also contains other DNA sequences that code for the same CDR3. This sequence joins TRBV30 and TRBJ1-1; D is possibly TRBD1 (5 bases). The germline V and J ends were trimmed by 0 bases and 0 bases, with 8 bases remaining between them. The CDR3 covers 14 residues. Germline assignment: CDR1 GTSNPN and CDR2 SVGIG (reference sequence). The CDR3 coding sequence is TGTGCCTGGAGTGTAACAGGACTGAACACTGAAGCTTTCTTT. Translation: CAWSVTGLNTEAFF.

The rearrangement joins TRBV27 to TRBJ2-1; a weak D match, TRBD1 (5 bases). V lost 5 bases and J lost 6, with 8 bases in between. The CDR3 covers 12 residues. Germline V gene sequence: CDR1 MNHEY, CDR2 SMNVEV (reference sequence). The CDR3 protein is CASSPRANEQFF. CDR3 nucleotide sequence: TGTGCCAGCAGTCCCAGGGCCAATGAGCAGTTCTTC.

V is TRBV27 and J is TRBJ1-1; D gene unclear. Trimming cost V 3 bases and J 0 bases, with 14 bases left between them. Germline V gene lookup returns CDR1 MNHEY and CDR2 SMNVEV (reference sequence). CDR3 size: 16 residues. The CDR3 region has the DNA TGTGCCAGCAGTTTCATGCCAGGTGCCCTGAACACTGAAGCTTTCTTT. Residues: CASSFMPGALNTEAFF.

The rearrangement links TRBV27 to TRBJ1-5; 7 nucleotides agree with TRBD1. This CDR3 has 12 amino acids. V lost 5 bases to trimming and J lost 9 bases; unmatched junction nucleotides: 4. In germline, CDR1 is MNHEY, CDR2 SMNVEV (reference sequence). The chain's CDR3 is CASSPQGGPQHF. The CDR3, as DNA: TGTGCCAGCAGTCCCCAGGGGGGGCCCCAGCATTTT.

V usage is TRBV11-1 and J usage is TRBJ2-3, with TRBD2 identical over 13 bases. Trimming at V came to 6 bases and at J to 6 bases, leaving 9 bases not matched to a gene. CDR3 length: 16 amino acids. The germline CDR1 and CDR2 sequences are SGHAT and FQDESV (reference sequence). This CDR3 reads CASSNGLAGVGDTQYF. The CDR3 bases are TGTGCCAGCAGTAACGGACTAGCGGGAGTTGGGGATACGCAGTATTTT.

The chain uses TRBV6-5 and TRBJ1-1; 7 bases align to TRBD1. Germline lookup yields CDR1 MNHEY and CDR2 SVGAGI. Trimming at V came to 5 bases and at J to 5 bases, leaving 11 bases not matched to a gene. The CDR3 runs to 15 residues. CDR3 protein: CASSHATGPGTEAFF. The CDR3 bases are TGTGCCAGCAGTCACGCGACAGGGCCGGGGACTGAAGCTTTCTTT.

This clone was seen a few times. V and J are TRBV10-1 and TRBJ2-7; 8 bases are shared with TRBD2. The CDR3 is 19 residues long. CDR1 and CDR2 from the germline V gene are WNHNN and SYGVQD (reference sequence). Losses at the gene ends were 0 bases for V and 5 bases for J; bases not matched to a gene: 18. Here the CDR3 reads CASSESGGGTSFRVHEQYF. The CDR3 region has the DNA TGCGCCAGCAGTGAGTCGGGGGGCGGGACTAGTTTTAGGGTCCACGAGCAGTACTTC.

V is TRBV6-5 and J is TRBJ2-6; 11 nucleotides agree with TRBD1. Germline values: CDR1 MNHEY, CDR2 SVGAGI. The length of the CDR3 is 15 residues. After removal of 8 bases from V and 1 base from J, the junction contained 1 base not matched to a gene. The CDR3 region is CASGQGASGANVLTF. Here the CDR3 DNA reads TGTGCCAGCGGACAGGGGGCTTCTGGGGCCAACGTCCTGACTTTC.

The CDR3 DNA sequence: TGTGCCAGCAGCGCTGGACAGGGCTTAGATACGCAGTATTTT. Amino acid sequence: CASSAGQGLDTQYF. The chain couples TRBV28 to TRBJ2-3; 8 bases line up with TRBD1. The CDR3 runs 14 residues. Trimming at V came to 6 bases and at J to 5 bases, leaving 7 bases not matched to a gene. Looked up from germline, CDR1 is MDHEN and CDR2 is SYDVKM. Full variable domain (remainder filled in from reference TRBV28 and TRBJ2-3): DVKVTQSSRYLVKRTGEKVFLECVQDMDHENMFWYRQDPGLGLRLIYFSYDVKMKEKGDIPEGYSVSREKKERFSLILESASTNQTSMYLCASSAGQGLDTQYFGPGTRLTVL.